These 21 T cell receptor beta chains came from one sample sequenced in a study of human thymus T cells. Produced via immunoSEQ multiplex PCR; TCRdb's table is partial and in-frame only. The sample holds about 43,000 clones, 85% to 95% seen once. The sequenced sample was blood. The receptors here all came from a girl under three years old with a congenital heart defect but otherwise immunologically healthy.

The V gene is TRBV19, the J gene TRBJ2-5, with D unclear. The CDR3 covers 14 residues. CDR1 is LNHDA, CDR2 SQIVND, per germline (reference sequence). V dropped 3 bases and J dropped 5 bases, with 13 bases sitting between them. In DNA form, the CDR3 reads TGTGCCAGTAGTATTAGTCCAGCTTGGGAGACCCAGTACTTC. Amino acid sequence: CASSISPAWETQYF.

DNA of the CDR3: TGCAGCGCAAGCATCCACTACGAGCAGTACTTC. It yields the protein CSASIHYEQYF. This chain links TRBV29-1 with TRBJ2-7; D not certain. The CDR3 runs 11 residues. CDR1 is SQVTM and CDR2 is ANQGSEA in the germline V gene. The V gene lost 7 bases and the J gene lost 3 bases, with 10 bases spanning the gap.

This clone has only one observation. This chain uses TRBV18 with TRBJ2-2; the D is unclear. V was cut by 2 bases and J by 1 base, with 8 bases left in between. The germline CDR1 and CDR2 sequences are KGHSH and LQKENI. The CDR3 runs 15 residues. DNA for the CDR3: TGTGCCAGCTCACCAAGAGCCTGGAACACCGGGGAGCTGTTTTTT. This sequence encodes CASSPRAWNTGELFF.

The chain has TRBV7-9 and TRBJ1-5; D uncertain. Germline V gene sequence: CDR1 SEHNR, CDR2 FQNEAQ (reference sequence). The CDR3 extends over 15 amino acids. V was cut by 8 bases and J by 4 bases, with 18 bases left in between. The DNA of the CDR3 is TGTGCCAGCCAGCGCGGAGTCAGCGGGAATCAGCCCCAGCATTTT. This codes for CASQRGVSGNQPQHF.

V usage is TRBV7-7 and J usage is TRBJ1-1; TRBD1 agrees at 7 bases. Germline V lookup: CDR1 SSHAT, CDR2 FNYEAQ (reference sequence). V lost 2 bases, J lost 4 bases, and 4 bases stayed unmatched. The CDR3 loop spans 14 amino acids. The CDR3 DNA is TGTGCCAGCAGCTTAACAGGGGCTAGCACTGAAGCTTTCTTT. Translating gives CASSLTGASTEAFF.

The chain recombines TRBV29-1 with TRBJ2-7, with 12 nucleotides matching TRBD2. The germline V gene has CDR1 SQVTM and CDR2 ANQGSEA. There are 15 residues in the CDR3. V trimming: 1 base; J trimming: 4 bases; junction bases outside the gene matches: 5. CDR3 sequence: CSVEAVTSGRYEQYF. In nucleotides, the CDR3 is TGCAGCGTTGAAGCGGTGACTAGCGGGAGATACGAGCAGTACTTC.

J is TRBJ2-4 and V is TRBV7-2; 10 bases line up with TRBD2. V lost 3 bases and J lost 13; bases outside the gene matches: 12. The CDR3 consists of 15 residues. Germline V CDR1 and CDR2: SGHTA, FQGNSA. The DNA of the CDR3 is TGTGCCAGCAGCTTTACCCTCCGAGCGGGAGGGCCGCAGTACTTC. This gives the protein CASSFTLRAGGPQYF.

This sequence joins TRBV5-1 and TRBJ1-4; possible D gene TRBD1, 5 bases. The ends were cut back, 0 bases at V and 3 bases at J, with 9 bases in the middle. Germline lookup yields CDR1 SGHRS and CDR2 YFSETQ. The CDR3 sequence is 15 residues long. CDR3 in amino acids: CASSLETAANEKLFF. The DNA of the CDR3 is TGCGCCAGCAGCTTGGAGACAGCGGCTAATGAAAAACTGTTTTTT. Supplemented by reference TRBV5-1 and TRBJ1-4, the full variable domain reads KAGVTQTPRYLIKTRGQQVTLSCSPISGHRSVSWYQQTPGQGLQFLFEYFSETQRNKGNFPGRFSGRQFSNSRSEMNVSTLELGDSALYLCASSLETAANEKLFFGSGTQLSVL.

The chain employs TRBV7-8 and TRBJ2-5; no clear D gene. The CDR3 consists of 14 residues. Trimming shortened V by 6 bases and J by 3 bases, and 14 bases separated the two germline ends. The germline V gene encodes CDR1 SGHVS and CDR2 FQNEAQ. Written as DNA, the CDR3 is TGTGCCAGCAGGCTGAAAGGGTTCAAAGAGACCCAGTACTTC. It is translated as CASRLKGFKETQYF.

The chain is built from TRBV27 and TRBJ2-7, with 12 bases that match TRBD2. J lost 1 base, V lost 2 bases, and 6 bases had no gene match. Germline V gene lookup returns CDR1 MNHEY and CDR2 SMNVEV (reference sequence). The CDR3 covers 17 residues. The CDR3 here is CASSLGFGLAGSYEQYF. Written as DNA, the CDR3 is TGTGCCAGCAGTTTAGGTTTCGGACTAGCGGGATCCTACGAGCAGTACTTC.

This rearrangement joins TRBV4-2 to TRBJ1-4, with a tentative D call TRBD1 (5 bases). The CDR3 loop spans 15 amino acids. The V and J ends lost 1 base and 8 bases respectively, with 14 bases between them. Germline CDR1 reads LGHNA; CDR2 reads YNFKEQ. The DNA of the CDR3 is TGTGCCAGCAGCCAAGCCCAGGGTCCTATCGAAAAACTGTTTTTT. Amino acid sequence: CASSQAQGPIEKLFF.

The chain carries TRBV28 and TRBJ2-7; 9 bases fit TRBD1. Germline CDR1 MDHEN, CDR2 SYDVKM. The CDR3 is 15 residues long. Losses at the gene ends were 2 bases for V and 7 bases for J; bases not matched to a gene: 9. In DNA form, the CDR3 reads TGTGCCAGCAGTTTAGCCGGGACAGGGTTAGGGGAGCAGTACTTC. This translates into CASSLAGTGLGEQYF.

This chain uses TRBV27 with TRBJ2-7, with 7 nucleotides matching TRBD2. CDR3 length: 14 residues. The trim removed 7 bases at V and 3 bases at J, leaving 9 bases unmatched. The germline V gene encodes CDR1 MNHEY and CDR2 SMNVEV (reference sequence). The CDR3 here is CASKAGLGGYEQYF. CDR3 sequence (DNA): TGTGCCAGCAAGGCCGGACTAGGCGGCTACGAGCAGTACTTC.

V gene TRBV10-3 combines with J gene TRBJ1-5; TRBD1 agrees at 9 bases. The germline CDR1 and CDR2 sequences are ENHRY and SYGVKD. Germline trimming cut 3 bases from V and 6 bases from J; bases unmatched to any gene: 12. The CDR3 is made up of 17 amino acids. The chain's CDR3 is CAISDRQQGALGQPQHF. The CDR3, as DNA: TGTGCCATCAGTGACCGTCAACAGGGGGCGTTGGGTCAGCCCCAGCATTTT.

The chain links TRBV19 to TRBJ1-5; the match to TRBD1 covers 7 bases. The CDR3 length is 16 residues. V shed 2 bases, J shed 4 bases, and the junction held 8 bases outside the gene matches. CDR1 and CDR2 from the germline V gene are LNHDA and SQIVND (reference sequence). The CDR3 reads CASSIKPGQPNQPQHF. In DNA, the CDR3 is TGTGCCAGTAGTATAAAGCCGGGACAGCCAAATCAGCCCCAGCATTTT.

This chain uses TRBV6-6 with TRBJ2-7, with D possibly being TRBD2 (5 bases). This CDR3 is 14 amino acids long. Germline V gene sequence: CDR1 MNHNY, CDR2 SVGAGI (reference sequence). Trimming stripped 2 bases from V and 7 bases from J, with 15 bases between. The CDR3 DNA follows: TGTGCCAGCAGTTACGATGGCGGGCATCGGGAGCAGTACTTC. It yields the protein CASSYDGGHREQYF.

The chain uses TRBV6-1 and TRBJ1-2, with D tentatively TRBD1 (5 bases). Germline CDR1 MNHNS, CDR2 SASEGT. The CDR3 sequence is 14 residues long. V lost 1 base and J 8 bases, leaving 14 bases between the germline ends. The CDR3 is CASSEGGRGGGYTF. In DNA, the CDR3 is TGTGCCAGCAGTGAAGGAGGGAGGGGTGGCGGCTACACCTTC.

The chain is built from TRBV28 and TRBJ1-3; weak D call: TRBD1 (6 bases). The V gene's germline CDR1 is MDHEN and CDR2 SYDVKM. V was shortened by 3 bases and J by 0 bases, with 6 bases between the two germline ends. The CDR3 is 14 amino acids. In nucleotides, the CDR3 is TGTGCCAGCAGTTTCAGGGGCTCTGGAAACACCATATATTTT. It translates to CASSFRGSGNTIYF. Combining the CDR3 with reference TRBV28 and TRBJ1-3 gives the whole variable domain DVKVTQSSRYLVKRTGEKVFLECVQDMDHENMFWYRQDPGLGLRLIYFSYDVKMKEKGDIPEGYSVSREKKERFSLILESASTNQTSMYLCASSFRGSGNTIYFGEGSWLTVV.

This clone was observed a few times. The CDR3 loop reads CASSPLSGQGYEQYF. The DNA of the CDR3 is TGCGCCAGCAGCCCACTATCGGGACAGGGCTACGAGCAGTACTTC. The chain joins TRBV5-1 to TRBJ2-7; TRBD1 matches at 9 bases. The CDR3 is 15 residues long. The V gene end was trimmed by 4 bases and the J gene end by 3 bases; junction bases not matched to a gene: 8. In germline, CDR1 is SGHRS, CDR2 YFSETQ.

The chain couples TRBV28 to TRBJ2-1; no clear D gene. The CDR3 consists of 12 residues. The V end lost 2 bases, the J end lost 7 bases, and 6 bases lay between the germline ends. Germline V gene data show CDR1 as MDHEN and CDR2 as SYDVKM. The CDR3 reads CASSLTRNEQFF. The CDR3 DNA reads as TGTGCCAGCAGTTTAACCCGGAATGAGCAGTTCTTC.

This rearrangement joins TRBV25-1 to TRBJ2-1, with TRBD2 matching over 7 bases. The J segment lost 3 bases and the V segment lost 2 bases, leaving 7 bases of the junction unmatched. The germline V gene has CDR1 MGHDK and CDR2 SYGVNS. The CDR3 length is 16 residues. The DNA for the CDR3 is TGTGCCAGCAGTGAAGGAGAAGCGGGACTCTACAATGAGCAGTTCTTC. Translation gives CASSEGEAGLYNEQFF. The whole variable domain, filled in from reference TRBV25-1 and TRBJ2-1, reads EADIYQTPRYLVIGTGKKITLECSQTMGHDKMYWYQQDPGMELHLIHYSYGVNSTEKGDLSSESTVSRIRTEHFPLTLESARPSHTSQYLCASSEGEAGLYNEQFFGPGTRLTVL.